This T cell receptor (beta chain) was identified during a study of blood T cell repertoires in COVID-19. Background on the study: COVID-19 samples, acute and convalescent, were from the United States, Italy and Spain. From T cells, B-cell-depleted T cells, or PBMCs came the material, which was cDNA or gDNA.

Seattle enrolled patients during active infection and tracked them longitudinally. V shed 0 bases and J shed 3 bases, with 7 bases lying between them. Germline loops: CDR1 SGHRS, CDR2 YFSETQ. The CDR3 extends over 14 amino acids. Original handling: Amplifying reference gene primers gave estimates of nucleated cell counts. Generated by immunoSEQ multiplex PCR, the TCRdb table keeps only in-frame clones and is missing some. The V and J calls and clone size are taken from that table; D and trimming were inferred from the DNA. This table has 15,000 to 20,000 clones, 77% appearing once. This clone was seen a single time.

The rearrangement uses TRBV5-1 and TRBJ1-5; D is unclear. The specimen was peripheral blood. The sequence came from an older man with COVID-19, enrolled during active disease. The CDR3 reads CASSLDSLNQPQHF. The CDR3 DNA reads TGCGCCAGCAGCTTGGACAGTCTCAATCAGCCCCAGCATTTT.